Each of the 25 T cell receptor beta chains below was sequenced from the same sample in a study of identifying expanded T cells in peripheral blood. The method was immunoSEQ multiplex PCR; TCRdb's version includes in-frame clones alone and lacks a portion of them. The sample holds some 100,000 clones; about 87% are singletons and the top ten take about 6%. Sequencing input: blood. The receptor source for this set is a person between 18 and 75 years old in good health.

On this clone: This sample includes further DNA sequences coding for the same CDR3. This chain links TRBV4-1 with TRBJ1-5; D uncertain. This CDR3 comprises 13 residues. The germline V gene has CDR1 MGHRA and CDR2 YSYEKL. V was pared by 0 bases and J by 7 bases, with 7 bases between. In nucleotides, the CDR3 is TGCGCCAGCAGCCAAGATCGGGGACAGCCCCAGCATTTT. This codes for CASSQDRGQPQHF.

The chain links TRBV6-1 to TRBJ1-4, with 9 positions matching TRBD1. Germline CDR1 is MNHNS and CDR2 is SASEGT. V shed 3 bases, J shed 8 bases, and the junction held 4 bases outside the gene matches. CDR3 length: 14 residues. The DNA of the CDR3 is TGTGCCAGCAGTGAGGGACAGGGTCCAGAAAAACTGTTTTTT. Encoded protein: CASSEGQGPEKLFF.

The rearrangement uses TRBV19 and TRBJ2-7; maybe TRBD1 (6 bases). From germline, CDR1 is LNHDA and CDR2 SQIVND (reference sequence). The CDR3 is 15 residues long. Trimming took off 5 bases at V and 2 bases at J, with 16 bases between the two ends. This CDR3 is CASSLGPAGAYEQYF. CDR3 DNA: TGTGCCAGTAGTTTGGGCCCGGCAGGGGCCTACGAGCAGTACTTC.

This chain joins TRBV5-3 and TRBJ2-7, with 9 bases aligning to TRBD1. TRBV5-3 belongs to the ORF category, with a function that is uncertain. This CDR3 region has 14 residues. Unmatched junction bases numbered 4, after V lost 4 bases and J lost 2 bases. The CDR3 DNA is TGTGCCAGAAGCCCCCGGACAGGGGCCTACGAGCAGTACTTC. Protein: CARSPRTGAYEQYF.

J is TRBJ2-7 and V is TRBV25-1; the D call may be TRBD1 or TRBD2 (5 bases each). The ends were cut back, 4 bases at V and 2 bases at J, with 21 bases in the middle. The germline CDR1 and CDR2 sequences are MGHDK and SYGVNS. This CDR3 spans 17 amino acids. CDR3 bases: TGTGCCAGCAGTGGGGACCTATTGAGGACATCAACCTACGAGCAGTACTTC. Residues: CASSGDLLRTSTYEQYF.

This clone was observed a single time. The chain links TRBV21-1 to TRBJ1-5; the table's D call, TRBD1, has no DNA check behind it. TRBV21-1 is described as a pseudogene. This CDR3 is 16 amino acids long. The CDR3 region is CASSKVTGEFNQPQHF. CDR3 nucleotides: TGTGCCAGCAGCAAAGTAACAGGGGAGTTTAATCAGCCCCAGCATTTT.

This clone has just one count. J is TRBJ2-2 and V is TRBV5-1, with D perhaps TRBD1 or TRBD2 (5 bases each). Germline CDR1 is SGHRS and CDR2 is YFSETQ. The CDR3 covers 17 residues. Trimming stripped 4 bases from V and 4 bases from J, with 20 bases between. CDR3 DNA: TGCGCCAGCAGCGTACGAGCCGCTTTTGGGGGCACCGGGGAGCTGTTTTTT. The encoded protein is CASSVRAAFGGTGELFF.

The J gene is TRBJ2-7, the V gene TRBV7-9, with D uncertain. V lost 1 base and J 3 bases, leaving 10 bases between the germline ends. From germline, CDR1 is SEHNR and CDR2 FQNEAQ (reference sequence). The CDR3 totals 14 residues. Here the CDR3 DNA reads TGTGCCAGCAGCTTAGACCCCACAAGCTACGAGCAGTACTTC. Translating it yields CASSLDPTSYEQYF.

This clone has more than one count but fewer than ten. The CDR3 loop reads CAISGGESQTQYF. CDR3 in DNA: TGTGCCATCAGTGGGGGGGAGTCGCAGACGCAGTATTTT. The chain uses TRBV10-3 and TRBJ2-3, with D possibly TRBD2 on 6 matching bases. This CDR3 has 13 amino acids. Trimming took off 4 bases at V and 9 bases at J, with 14 bases between the two ends. CDR1 and CDR2 from the germline V gene are ENHRY and SYGVKD.

The chain recombines TRBV2 with TRBJ1-5; D is unresolved. This CDR3 region has 14 residues. CDR1 and CDR2 from the germline V gene are SNHLY and FYNNEI. Trimming took 2 bases from V and 1 from J, leaving 6 bases between them. CDR3 residues: CASSEMDSNQPQHF. DNA for the CDR3: TGTGCCAGCAGTGAAATGGACAGCAATCAGCCCCAGCATTTT.

The chain has TRBV18 and TRBJ1-4, with 7 bases identical to TRBD1. Trimming took 3 bases from V and 11 from J; bases not matched to a gene: 9. Germline values: CDR1 KGHSH, CDR2 LQKENI. The CDR3 loop spans 14 amino acids. CDR3 DNA: TGTGCCAGCTCACCCGCTCCCGGGACAGAGAAACTGTTTTTT. Amino acids: CASSPAPGTEKLFF. Filled out from reference TRBV18 and TRBJ1-4, the complete variable domain reads NAGVMQNPRHLVRRRGQEARLRCSPMKGHSHVYWYRQLPEEGLKFMVYLQKENIIDESGMPKERFSAEFPKEGPSILRIQQVVRGDSAAYFCASSPAPGTEKLFFGSGTQLSVL.

The chain employs TRBV7-9 and TRBJ1-3; 10 bases are a match to TRBD1. In germline, CDR1 is SEHNR, CDR2 FQNEAQ (reference sequence). V was pared by 0 bases and J by 0 bases, with 2 bases of the junction left unmatched. The CDR3 sequence is 17 residues long. The CDR3 is CASSLAWTGGSGNTIYF. The CDR3 DNA reads as TGTGCCAGCAGCTTAGCATGGACAGGGGGCTCTGGAAACACCATATATTTT. The full variable domain, rest sourced from reference TRBV7-9 and TRBJ1-3, is DTGVSQNPRHKITKRGQNVTFRCDPISEHNRLYWYRQTLGQGPEFLTYFQNEAQLEKSRLLSDRFSAERPKGSFSTLEIQRTEQGDSAMYLCASSLAWTGGSGNTIYFGEGSWLTVV.

This clone was found once. The gene calls are TRBV7-9 and TRBJ1-4; the D gene is possibly TRBD1 (5 bases). Trimming removed 1 base from V and 7 bases from J, with 13 bases in between. The CDR3 loop spans 15 amino acids. Germline-derived CDR1 and CDR2 are SEHNR and FQNEAQ (reference sequence). Here the CDR3 reads CASSLGPGLSEKLFF. The CDR3, as DNA: TGTGCCAGCAGCTTAGGTCCGGGACTTTCTGAAAAACTGTTTTTT.

The chain links TRBV7-9 to TRBJ2-7; D not certain. The CDR3 extends over 15 amino acids. The germline V gene has CDR1 SEHNR and CDR2 FQNEAQ (reference sequence). V lost 3 bases and J lost 2, with 14 bases in between. In nucleotides, the CDR3 is TGTGCCAGCAGCTTCGTAGGACCTTCTACCTACGAGCAGTACTTC. Amino acids: CASSFVGPSTYEQYF.

In DNA, the CDR3 is TGTGCCAGCAGCTTAGTTCTTACTGGAAACACCATATATTTT. Protein: CASSLVLTGNTIYF. The J gene is TRBJ1-3, the V gene TRBV7-2; no firm D call. V shed 1 base and J shed 2 bases, with 6 bases lying between them. The CDR3 length is 14 residues. CDR1 and CDR2 (germline): SGHTA, FQGNSA. The full variable domain, in which reference TRBV7-2 and TRBJ1-3 provide the parts outside the CDR3, is GAGVSQSPSNKVTEKGKDVELRCDPISGHTALYWYRQSLGQGLEFLIYFQGNSAPDKSGLPSDRFSAERTGGSVSTLTIQRTQQEDSAVYLCASSLVLTGNTIYFGEGSWLTVV.

The chain carries TRBV27 and TRBJ2-7, with D perhaps TRBD1 (5 bases). CDR1 and CDR2 from the germline V gene are MNHEY and SMNVEV (reference sequence). The CDR3 loop spans 13 amino acids. With 7 bases removed from V and 6 bases from J, the gap between germline ends came to 16 bases. In DNA, the CDR3 is TGTGCCAGCAAATGGGAACAGGCGACCGAGCAGTACTTC. Its translation is CASKWEQATEQYF.

This clone came up once. V and J are TRBV9 and TRBJ1-4, with TRBD1 matching over 8 bases. There are 14 residues in the CDR3. Germline V lookup: CDR1 SGDLS, CDR2 YYNGEE. V shed 3 bases and J 8 bases; nucleotides not matched to a gene: 6. The CDR3 nucleotides are TGTGCCAGCAGCGCGACAGGGGACGGAGAAAAACTGTTTTTT. As protein: CASSATGDGEKLFF. Combining the CDR3 with reference TRBV9 and TRBJ1-4 gives the whole variable domain DSGVTQTPKHLITATGQRVTLRCSPRSGDLSVYWYQQSLDQGLQFLIQYYNGEERAKGNILERFSAQQFPDLHSELNLSSLELGDSALYFCASSATGDGEKLFFGSGTQLSVL.

This rearrangement joins TRBV5-6 to TRBJ2-7, with 9 bases lining up with TRBD2. This CDR3 comprises 15 residues. The germline CDR1 and CDR2 sequences are SGHDT and YYEEEE. V shed 4 bases and J 2 bases; nucleotides not matched to a gene: 7. This CDR3 is CASSVGLAQTYEQYF. The DNA for the CDR3 is TGTGCCAGCAGCGTTGGACTAGCGCAAACCTACGAGCAGTACTTC.

Relative to its sample, this clone is medium-sized. This chain uses TRBV4-2 with TRBJ2-5, with a possible D match to TRBD2 (5 bases). Germline CDR1 LGHNA, CDR2 YNFKEQ. Trimming removed 0 bases at V and 2 bases at J, with 10 bases between. This CDR3 is 15 amino acids long. Written as DNA, the CDR3 is TGTGCCAGCAGCCAAGAGTATGGCGGGCAAGAGACCCAGTACTTC. Its translation is CASSQEYGGQETQYF.

The V gene is TRBV14, the J gene TRBJ1-2; 9 bases map to TRBD1. The CDR3 spans 13 residues. V lost 4 bases, J lost 6 bases, and 3 bases stayed unmatched. Looked up from germline, CDR1 is SGHDN and CDR2 is FVKESK. This CDR3 reads CASSLRTGDGYTF. The DNA of the CDR3 is TGTGCCAGCAGCCTACGGACAGGGGATGGCTACACCTTC. Together with reference TRBV14 and TRBJ1-2, the CDR3 gives the full variable domain: EAGVTQFPSHSVIEKGQTVTLRCDPISGHDNLYWYRRVMGKEIKFLLHFVKESKQDESGMPNNRFLAERTGGTYSTLKVQPAELEDSGVYFCASSLRTGDGYTFGSGTRLTVV.

This clone was observed once. The chain has TRBV2 and TRBJ1-5, with a possible D match to TRBD1 (5 bases). In germline, CDR1 is SNHLY, CDR2 FYNNEI. The CDR3 spans 13 residues. V lost 0 bases and J 8 bases, leaving 8 bases between the germline ends. The CDR3: CASSEAGEKPQHF. The CDR3 bases are TGTGCCAGCAGTGAAGCGGGGGAAAAGCCCCAGCATTTT.

This clone was observed a handful of times. The chain employs TRBV29-1 and TRBJ2-7; D uncertain. V shed 4 bases and J shed 3 bases, with 7 bases lying between them. From germline, CDR1 is SQVTM and CDR2 ANQGSEA. The CDR3 length is 11 residues. In DNA, the CDR3 is TGCAGCGTTGCGACTTACTACGAGCAGTACTTC. Amino acid sequence: CSVATYYEQYF.

The rearrangement joins TRBV19 to TRBJ1-1; no clear D. The CDR3 has 11 residues. Germline V gene sequence: CDR1 LNHDA, CDR2 SQIVND (reference sequence). Trimming removed 1 base at V and 4 bases at J, with 1 base between. The chain's CDR3 is CASSIGTEAFF. In DNA, the CDR3 is TGTGCCAGTAGTATAGGCACTGAAGCTTTCTTT.

The CDR3 here is CASSWGSLENYGYTF. The CDR3, as DNA: TGTGCCAGTAGTTGGGGATCACTGGAAAACTATGGCTACACCTTC. The J gene is TRBJ1-2, the V gene TRBV19; D gene ambiguous. V was pared by 5 bases and J by 2 bases, with 15 bases between. Germline CDR1 and CDR2: LNHDA and SQIVND (reference sequence). This CDR3 is built from 15 residues.

The chain couples TRBV5-4 to TRBJ2-6; D perhaps matches TRBD1 (7 bases). CDR1 and CDR2 from the germline V gene are SGHNT and YYREEE (reference sequence). The CDR3 is 15 residues long. V was cut by 3 bases and J by 3 bases, with 10 bases left in between. The CDR3 loop is CASSWRGLGANVLTF. In DNA form, the CDR3 reads TGTGCCAGCAGCTGGAGGGGGCTTGGGGCCAACGTCCTGACTTTC.